The clone carrying this T cell receptor beta chain was detected ten times or more. TCRdb passed the 5' RACE reads through MiXCR, listing each CDR3 protein once. This table holds under 65,000 distinct CDR3 sequences, nearly 25% found once. Indicated time point: technical triplicate 2. These data originate in a study of neurological immune-mediated disorders. V dropped 3 bases and J dropped 5 bases, with 10 bases sitting between them. CDR3 length equals 13 residues. Germline CDR1 is WNHNN and CDR2 is SYGVQD (reference sequence). The TCR was taken from a man aged 55 to 70 with HTLV-1-associated myelopathy (HAM/TSP). This chain joins TRBV10-1 and TRBJ2-5; unclear D gene. Sequencing used PBMCs. The CDR3 DNA reads as TGCGCCAGCAGTGACAGATTGAGGGAGACCCAGTACTTC. Residues: CASSDRLRETQYF.